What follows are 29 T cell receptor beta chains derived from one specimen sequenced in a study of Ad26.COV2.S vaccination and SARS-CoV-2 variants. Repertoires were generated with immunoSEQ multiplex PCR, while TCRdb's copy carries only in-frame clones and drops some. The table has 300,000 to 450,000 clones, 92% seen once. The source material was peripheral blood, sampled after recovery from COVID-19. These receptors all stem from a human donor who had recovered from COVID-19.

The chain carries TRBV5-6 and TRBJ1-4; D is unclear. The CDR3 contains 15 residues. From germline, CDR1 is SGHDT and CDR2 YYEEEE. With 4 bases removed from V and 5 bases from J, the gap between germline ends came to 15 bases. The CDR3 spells CASSPGWIENEKLFF. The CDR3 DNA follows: TGTGCCAGCAGCCCTGGGTGGATAGAAAATGAAAAACTGTTTTTT.

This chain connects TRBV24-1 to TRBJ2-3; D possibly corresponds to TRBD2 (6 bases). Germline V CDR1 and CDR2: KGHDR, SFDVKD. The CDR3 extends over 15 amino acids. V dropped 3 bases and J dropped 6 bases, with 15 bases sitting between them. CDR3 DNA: TGTGCCACCAGTGATGGCCTGCGGGGCGGGGATACGCAGTATTTT. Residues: CATSDGLRGGDTQYF.

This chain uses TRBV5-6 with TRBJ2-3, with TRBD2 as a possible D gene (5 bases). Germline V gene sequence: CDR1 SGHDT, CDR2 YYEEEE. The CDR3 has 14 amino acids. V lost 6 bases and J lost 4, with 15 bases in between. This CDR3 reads CASNPLGVPDTQYF. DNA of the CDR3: TGTGCCAGCAACCCGCTGGGAGTTCCAGATACGCAGTATTTT.

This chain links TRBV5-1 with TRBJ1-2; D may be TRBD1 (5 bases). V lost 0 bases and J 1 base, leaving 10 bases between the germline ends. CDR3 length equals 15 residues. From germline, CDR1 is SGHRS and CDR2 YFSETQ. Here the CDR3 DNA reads TGCGCCAGCAGCTTGGGTGGTGGGGGTAACTATGGCTACACCTTC. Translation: CASSLGGGGNYGYTF.

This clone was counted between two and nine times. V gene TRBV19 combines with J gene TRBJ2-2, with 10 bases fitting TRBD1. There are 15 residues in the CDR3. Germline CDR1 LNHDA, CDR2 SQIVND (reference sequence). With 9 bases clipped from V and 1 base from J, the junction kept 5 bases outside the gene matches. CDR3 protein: CASGTGVLNTGELFF. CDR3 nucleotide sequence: TGTGCCAGCGGGACAGGGGTTTTGAACACCGGGGAGCTGTTTTTT.

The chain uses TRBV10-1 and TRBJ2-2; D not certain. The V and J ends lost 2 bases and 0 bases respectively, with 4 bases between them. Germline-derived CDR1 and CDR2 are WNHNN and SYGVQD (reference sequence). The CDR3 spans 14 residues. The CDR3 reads CASSETANTGELFF. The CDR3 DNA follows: TGCGCCAGCAGTGAGACGGCGAACACCGGGGAGCTGTTTTTT.

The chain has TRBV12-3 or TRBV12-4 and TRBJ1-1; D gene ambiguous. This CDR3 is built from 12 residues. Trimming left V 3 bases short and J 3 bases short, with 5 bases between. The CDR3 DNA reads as TGTGCCAGCAGTTTCGTCGACACTGAAGCTTTCTTT. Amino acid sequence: CASSFVDTEAFF.

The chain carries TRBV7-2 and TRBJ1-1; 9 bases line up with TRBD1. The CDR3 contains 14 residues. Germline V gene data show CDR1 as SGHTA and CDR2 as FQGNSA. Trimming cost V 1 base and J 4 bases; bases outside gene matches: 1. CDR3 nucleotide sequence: TGTGCCAGCAGCTTAGTGGACAGGGGCACTGAAGCTTTCTTT. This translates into CASSLVDRGTEAFF.

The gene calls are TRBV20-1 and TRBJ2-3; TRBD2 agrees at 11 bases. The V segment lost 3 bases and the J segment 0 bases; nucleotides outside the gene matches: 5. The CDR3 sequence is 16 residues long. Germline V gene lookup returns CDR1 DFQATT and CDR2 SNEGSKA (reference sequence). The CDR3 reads CSASLAGGPSTDTQYF. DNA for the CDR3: TGCAGTGCTAGTCTAGCGGGGGGACCAAGCACAGATACGCAGTATTTT.

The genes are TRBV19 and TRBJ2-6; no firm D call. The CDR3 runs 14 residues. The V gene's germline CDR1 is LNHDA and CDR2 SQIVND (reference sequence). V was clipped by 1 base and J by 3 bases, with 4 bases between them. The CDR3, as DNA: TGTGCCAGTAGTATAGGGGGTGGGGCCAACGTCCTGACTTTC. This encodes CASSIGGGANVLTF.

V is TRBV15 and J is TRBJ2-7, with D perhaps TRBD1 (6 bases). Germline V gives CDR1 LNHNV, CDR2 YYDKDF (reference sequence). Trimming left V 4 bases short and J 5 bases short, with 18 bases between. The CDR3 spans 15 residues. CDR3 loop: CATSKQTTGRHEQYF. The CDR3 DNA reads TGTGCCACCAGCAAGCAAACCACAGGGAGACACGAGCAGTACTTC. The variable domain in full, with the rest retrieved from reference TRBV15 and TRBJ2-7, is DAMVIQNPRYQVTQFGKPVTLSCSQTLNHNVMYWYQQKSSQAPKLLFHYYDKDFNNEADTPDNFQSRRPNTSFCFLDIRSPGLGDTAMYLCATSKQTTGRHEQYFGPGTRLTVT.

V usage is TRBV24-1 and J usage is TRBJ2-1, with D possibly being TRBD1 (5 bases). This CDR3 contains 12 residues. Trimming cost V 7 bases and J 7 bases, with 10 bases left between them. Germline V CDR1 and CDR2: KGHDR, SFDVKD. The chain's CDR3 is CATRGPLNEQFF. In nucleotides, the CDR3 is TGTGCCACCAGGGGGCCGTTAAATGAGCAGTTCTTC.

This CDR3 is CASSSGHSNTGELFF. In DNA form, the CDR3 reads TGTGCCAGCAGTTCGGGGCACTCGAACACCGGGGAGCTGTTTTTT. The chain carries TRBV6-2 or TRBV6-3 and TRBJ2-2; D tentatively reads TRBD1 or TRBD2 (5 bases each). Germline loops: CDR1 MNHEY, CDR2 SVGEGT. V lost 4 bases and J 0 bases, leaving 9 bases between the germline ends. The CDR3 consists of 15 residues.

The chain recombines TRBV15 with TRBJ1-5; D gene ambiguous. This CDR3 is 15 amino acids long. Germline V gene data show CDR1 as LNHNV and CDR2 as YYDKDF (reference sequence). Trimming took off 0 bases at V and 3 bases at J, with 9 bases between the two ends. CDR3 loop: CATSRDRRLNQPQHF. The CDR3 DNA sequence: TGTGCCACCAGCAGAGATCGGCGCCTCAATCAGCCCCAGCATTTT.

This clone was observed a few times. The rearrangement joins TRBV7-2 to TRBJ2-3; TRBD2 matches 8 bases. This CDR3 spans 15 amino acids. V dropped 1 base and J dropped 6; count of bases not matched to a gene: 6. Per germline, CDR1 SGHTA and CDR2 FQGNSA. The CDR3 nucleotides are TGTGCCAGCAGCTTAGGTAGCGGGAACCCGGATACGCAGTATTTT. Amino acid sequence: CASSLGSGNPDTQYF.

The CDR3 here is CASSERENTEAFF. The DNA for the CDR3 is TGTGCCAGCAGTGAAAGGGAGAACACTGAAGCTTTCTTT. The rearrangement joins TRBV6-4 to TRBJ1-1, with D unclear. Germline CDR1 and CDR2: MRHNA and SNTAGT. The CDR3 extends over 13 amino acids. The ends were cut back, 3 bases at V and 1 base at J, with 6 bases in the middle.

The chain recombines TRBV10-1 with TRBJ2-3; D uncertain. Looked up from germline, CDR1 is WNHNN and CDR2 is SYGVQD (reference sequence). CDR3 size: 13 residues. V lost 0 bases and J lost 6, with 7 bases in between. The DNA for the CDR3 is TGCGCCAGCAGTGAGTCGATAACGGATACGCAGTATTTT. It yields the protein CASSESITDTQYF.

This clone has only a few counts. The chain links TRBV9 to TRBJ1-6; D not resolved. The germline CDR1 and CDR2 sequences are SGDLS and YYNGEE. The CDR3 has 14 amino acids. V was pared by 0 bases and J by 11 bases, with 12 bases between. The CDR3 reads CASSVAGGGPPLHF. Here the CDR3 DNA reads TGTGCCAGCAGCGTAGCGGGTGGTGGGCCACCCCTCCACTTT.

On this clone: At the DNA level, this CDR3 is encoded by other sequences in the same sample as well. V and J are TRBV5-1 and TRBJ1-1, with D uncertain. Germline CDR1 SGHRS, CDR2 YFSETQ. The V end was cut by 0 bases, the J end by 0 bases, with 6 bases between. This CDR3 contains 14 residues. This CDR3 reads CASSLASMNTEAFF. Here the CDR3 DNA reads TGCGCCAGCAGCTTGGCAAGCATGAACACTGAAGCTTTCTTT. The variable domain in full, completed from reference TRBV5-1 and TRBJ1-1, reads KAGVTQTPRYLIKTRGQQVTLSCSPISGHRSVSWYQQTPGQGLQFLFEYFSETQRNKGNFPGRFSGRQFSNSRSEMNVSTLELGDSALYLCASSLASMNTEAFFGQGTRLTVV.

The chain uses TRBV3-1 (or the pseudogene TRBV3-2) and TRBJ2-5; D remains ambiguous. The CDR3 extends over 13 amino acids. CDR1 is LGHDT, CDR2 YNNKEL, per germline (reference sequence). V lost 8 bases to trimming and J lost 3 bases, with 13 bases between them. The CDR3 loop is CASGLGLEETQYF. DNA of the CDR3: TGTGCCAGCGGCCTTGGTCTGGAAGAGACCCAGTACTTC.

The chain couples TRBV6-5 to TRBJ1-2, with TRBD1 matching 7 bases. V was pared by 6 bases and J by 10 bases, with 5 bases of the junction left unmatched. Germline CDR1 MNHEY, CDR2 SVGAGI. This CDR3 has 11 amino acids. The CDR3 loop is CASRKTGNYTF. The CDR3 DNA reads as TGTGCCAGCAGAAAGACAGGGAACTACACCTTC.

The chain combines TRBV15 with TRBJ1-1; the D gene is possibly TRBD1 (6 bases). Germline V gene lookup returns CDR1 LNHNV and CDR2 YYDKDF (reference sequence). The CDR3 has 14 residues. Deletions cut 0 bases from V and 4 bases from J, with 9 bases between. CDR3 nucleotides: TGTGCCACCAGCAGAGAGGTAGGGGGCACTGAAGCTTTCTTT. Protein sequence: CATSREVGGTEAFF.

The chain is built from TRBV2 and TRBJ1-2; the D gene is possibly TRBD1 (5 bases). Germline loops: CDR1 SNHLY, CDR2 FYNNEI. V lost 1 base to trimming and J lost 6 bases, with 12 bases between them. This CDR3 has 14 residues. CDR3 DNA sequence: TGTGCCAGCAGTGAAGGGGCCAGGGCCCATGGCTACACCTTC. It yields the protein CASSEGARAHGYTF.

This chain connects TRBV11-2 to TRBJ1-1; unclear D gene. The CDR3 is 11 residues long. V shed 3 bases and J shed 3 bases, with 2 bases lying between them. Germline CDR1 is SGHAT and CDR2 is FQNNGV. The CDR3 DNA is TGTGCCAGCAGCTTTTACACTGAAGCTTTCTTT. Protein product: CASSFYTEAFF.

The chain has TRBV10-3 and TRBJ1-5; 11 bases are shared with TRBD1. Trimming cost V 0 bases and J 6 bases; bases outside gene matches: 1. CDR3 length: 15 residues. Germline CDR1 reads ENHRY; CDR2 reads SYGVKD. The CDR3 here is CAISESGQGAQPQHF. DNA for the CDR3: TGTGCCATCAGTGAGTCAGGACAGGGGGCTCAGCCCCAGCATTTT.

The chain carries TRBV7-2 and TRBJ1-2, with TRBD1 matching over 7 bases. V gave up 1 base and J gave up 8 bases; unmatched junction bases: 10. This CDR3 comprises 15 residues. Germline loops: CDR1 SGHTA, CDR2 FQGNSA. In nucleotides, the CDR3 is TGTGCCAGCAGCTTAGGGTACAGGGGCCAGAACGGCTACACCTTC. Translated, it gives CASSLGYRGQNGYTF.

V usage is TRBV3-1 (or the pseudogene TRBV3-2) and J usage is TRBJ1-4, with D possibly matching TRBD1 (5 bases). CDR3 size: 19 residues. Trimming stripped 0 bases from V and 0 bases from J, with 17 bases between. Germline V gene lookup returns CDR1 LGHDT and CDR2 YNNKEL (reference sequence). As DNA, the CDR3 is TGTGCCAGCAGCCAAGATGCCAGGAAGGGGTTTGCAACTAATGAAAAACTGTTTTTT. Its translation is CASSQDARKGFATNEKLFF.

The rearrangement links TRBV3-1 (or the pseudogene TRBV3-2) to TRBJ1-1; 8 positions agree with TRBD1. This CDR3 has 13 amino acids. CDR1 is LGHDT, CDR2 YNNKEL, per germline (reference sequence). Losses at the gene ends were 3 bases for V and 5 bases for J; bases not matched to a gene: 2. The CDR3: CASSQTGVTEAFF. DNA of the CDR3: TGTGCCAGCAGCCAGACAGGGGTAACTGAAGCTTTCTTT.

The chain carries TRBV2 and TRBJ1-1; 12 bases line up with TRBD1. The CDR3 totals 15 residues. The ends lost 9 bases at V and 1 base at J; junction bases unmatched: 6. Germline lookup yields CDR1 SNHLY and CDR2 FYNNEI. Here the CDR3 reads CASCPGQGANTEAFF. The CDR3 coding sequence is TGTGCCAGTTGTCCGGGACAGGGGGCGAACACTGAAGCTTTCTTT.